Each of the 2 T cell receptor beta chains below was sequenced from the same sample in a study of T cells in Graves' hyperthyroidism and ophthalmopathy. Amplified TCR beta CDR3 regions derived from RNA transcripts. TCR CDR3 regions were first amplified by RT-PCR with HTBI primers. TCRdb re-analysed the multiplex PCR reads in MiXCR, keeping a single row per CDR3 protein. The profile shows 600,000 or so distinct CDR3 sequences, 12% to 15% of them singletons. The sequencing sample was made of blood. These receptors originate from a young woman with Graves' ophthalmopathy.

This clonotype has ten or more counts. The genes are TRBV2 and TRBJ2-7; 7 bases line up with TRBD2. Germline V gives CDR1 SNHLY, CDR2 FYNNEI. The CDR3 has 13 amino acids. Unmatched junction bases numbered 5, after V lost 9 bases and J lost 0 bases. The CDR3 DNA sequence: TGTGCCAGTTTAGGGACTACCTCCTACGAGCAGTACTTC. This gives the protein CASLGTTSYEQYF.

This clonotype was counted between two and nine times. The chain recombines TRBV12-3 or TRBV12-4 with TRBJ1-6; D is uncertain. V was cut by 7 bases and J by 9 bases, with 4 bases left in between. The CDR3 is 10 amino acids. CDR3 sequence: CASTCSPLHF. In DNA form, the CDR3 reads TGTGCCAGCACTTGTTCACCCCTCCACTTT.